This entry lists 23 T cell receptor beta chains sequenced from one sample in a study of blood T cell repertoires in COVID-19. Clones were read by immunoSEQ multiplex PCR, and TCRdb kept only the in-frame ones, dropping some. The sample contains over 200,000 clones, approximately 82% of which appear only once. The sequenced material came from peripheral blood. Receptors originate from a man at least 80 years old with acute or convalescent COVID-19.

The chain joins TRBV29-1 to TRBJ2-3, with 7 bases aligning to TRBD1. The CDR3 has 15 residues. V gave up 7 bases and J gave up 1 base; unmatched junction bases: 11. The germline gives CDR1 SQVTM, CDR2 ANQGSEA. Written as DNA, the CDR3 is TGCAGCGGGTCACAGGGGACGGAGGGCACAGATACGCAGTATTTT. Its protein product is CSGSQGTEGTDTQYF.

The chain links TRBV5-1 to TRBJ2-7, with TRBD1 matching 7 bases. V trimming: 4 bases; J trimming: 7 bases; junction bases outside the gene matches: 11. Germline lookup yields CDR1 SGHRS and CDR2 YFSETQ. The CDR3 is 14 amino acids. CDR3 residues: CASSIRQGVGEQYF. CDR3 DNA: TGCGCCAGCAGCATTAGACAGGGTGTTGGAGAGCAGTACTTC.

The count of this clone is one. The genes are TRBV3-1 (or the pseudogene TRBV3-2) and TRBJ2-3; the match to TRBD2 covers 8 bases. Unmatched junction bases numbered 14, after V lost 5 bases and J lost 4 bases. The germline V gene has CDR1 LGHDT and CDR2 YNNKEL (reference sequence). The CDR3 is made up of 17 amino acids. CDR3: CASSGNKRESIADTQYF. CDR3 DNA sequence: TGTGCCAGCAGCGGAAATAAGCGGGAGTCTATAGCAGATACGCAGTATTTT.

This sequence joins TRBV4-1 and TRBJ2-5; 13 positions agree with TRBD2. The germline V gene encodes CDR1 MGHRA and CDR2 YSYEKL. Unmatched junction bases numbered 5, after V lost 2 bases and J lost 5 bases. There are 16 residues in the CDR3. The CDR3 nucleotides are TGCGCCAGCAGCCAAACGGGACTAGCGGGGCGGGAGACCCAGTACTTC. Amino acid sequence: CASSQTGLAGRETQYF.

The chain carries TRBV5-1 and TRBJ2-3, with D tentatively TRBD1 (6 bases). V lost 4 bases and J lost 2, with 11 bases in between. This CDR3 is 14 amino acids long. The germline CDR1 and CDR2 sequences are SGHRS and YFSETQ. The CDR3 sequence: CASSKDSTTDTQYF. In DNA form, the CDR3 reads TGCGCCAGCAGCAAGGACAGTACCACAGATACGCAGTATTTT.

V and J are TRBV7-8 and TRBJ2-3; TRBD2 matches 9 bases. From germline, CDR1 is SGHVS and CDR2 FQNEAQ. The CDR3 spans 15 residues. The V gene end was trimmed by 4 bases and the J gene end by 4 bases; junction bases not matched to a gene: 6. The CDR3 sequence: CASSSSGASSDTQYF. The CDR3 DNA sequence: TGTGCCAGCAGCTCTAGCGGGGCGAGTTCAGATACGCAGTATTTT.

The rearrangement links TRBV5-6 to TRBJ1-5, with D unresolved. The CDR3 is made up of 16 amino acids. Trimming pared 1 base from V and 0 bases from J, leaving 11 bases between. CDR1 and CDR2 from the germline V gene are SGHDT and YYEEEE. DNA of the CDR3: TGTGCCAGCAGCTTGTATGAGGTTCGTAGCAATCAGCCCCAGCATTTT. Encoded protein: CASSLYEVRSNQPQHF.

The V and J genes are TRBV2 and TRBJ2-2, with D possibly TRBD2 on 6 matching bases. V lost 5 bases to trimming and J lost 5 bases, with 21 bases between them. CDR1 is SNHLY, CDR2 FYNNEI, per germline. The CDR3 length is 17 residues. CDR3 protein: CASSLAQGGGWTGELFF. The CDR3 bases are TGTGCCAGCAGTCTAGCCCAGGGAGGAGGCTGGACCGGGGAGCTGTTTTTT. The full variable domain, rest sourced from reference TRBV2 and TRBJ2-2, is EPEVTQTPSHQVTQMGQEVILRCVPISNHLYFYWYRQILGQKVEFLVSFYNNEISEKSEIFDDQFSVERPDGSNFTLKIRSTKLEDSAMYFCASSLAQGGGWTGELFFGEGSRLTVL.

The chain recombines TRBV18 with TRBJ2-3; D might be TRBD1 (7 bases). CDR3 size: 15 residues. Germline V gene data show CDR1 as KGHSH and CDR2 as LQKENI. Trimming left V 2 bases short and J 0 bases short, with 9 bases between. CDR3 coding DNA: TGTGCCAGCTCACCAGCAGGGGGGAGCACAGATACGCAGTATTTT. It encodes CASSPAGGSTDTQYF.

This chain uses TRBV10-3 with TRBJ2-3, with 10 bases that match TRBD1. The CDR3 consists of 18 residues. Germline V lookup: CDR1 ENHRY, CDR2 SYGVKD. V lost 9 bases to trimming and J lost 6 bases; unmatched junction nucleotides: 21. This CDR3 reads CAINSGTGAPRDADTQYF. The CDR3 DNA follows: TGTGCCATTAACTCCGGGACAGGGGCCCCCCGAGACGCCGATACGCAGTATTTT.

The chain recombines TRBV7-8 with TRBJ1-5; 10 bases line up with TRBD1. Germline V gene sequence: CDR1 SGHVS, CDR2 FQNEAQ. CDR3 size: 15 residues. J gave up 4 bases and V 5 bases, and 5 bases lay outside the gene matches. The CDR3 loop reads CASSPGTGDNQPQHF. The DNA for the CDR3 is TGTGCCAGCAGCCCCGGGACAGGGGATAATCAGCCCCAGCATTTT.

The rearrangement uses TRBV6-5 and TRBJ1-2; 8 nucleotides match TRBD1. CDR3 length equals 12 residues. The trim removed 11 bases at V and 9 bases at J, leaving 11 bases unmatched. Germline CDR1 reads MNHEY; CDR2 reads SVGAGI. In DNA, the CDR3 is TGTGCCGGGCTCGACAGGGGAGCAAGCTACACCTTC. Its translation is CAGLDRGASYTF.

The V call is TRBV11-2, the J call TRBJ2-2, with TRBD1 as a possible D gene (6 bases). CDR1 and CDR2 (germline): SGHAT, FQNNGV. Trimming left V 7 bases short and J 8 bases short, with 14 bases between. There are 13 residues in the CDR3. In DNA, the CDR3 is TGTGCCAGCACCCGGTGGGGGCCAGGGGAGCTGTTTTTT. It encodes CASTRWGPGELFF.

The V call is TRBV11-2, the J call TRBJ2-2; TRBD2 matches at 12 bases. This CDR3 has 15 amino acids. Losses at the gene ends were 3 bases for V and 6 bases for J; bases not matched to a gene: 2. CDR1 and CDR2 from the germline V gene are SGHAT and FQNNGV. The CDR3 region has the DNA TGTGCCAGCAGCTTCCCTAGCGGGAGGGCCGGGGAGCTGTTTTTT. Translation: CASSFPSGRAGELFF.

The chain recombines TRBV7-9 with TRBJ2-1; D is possibly TRBD1 (5 bases). Trimming left V 5 bases short and J 0 bases short, with 11 bases between. CDR1 and CDR2 (germline): SEHNR, FQNEAQ (reference sequence). This CDR3 contains 15 residues. The chain's CDR3 is CASSPQGGSYNEQFF. DNA of the CDR3: TGTGCCAGCAGCCCTCAGGGTGGCTCCTACAATGAGCAGTTCTTC. Based on the CDR3 plus reference TRBV7-9 and TRBJ2-1, the full variable domain is DTGVSQNPRHKITKRGQNVTFRCDPISEHNRLYWYRQTLGQGPEFLTYFQNEAQLEKSRLLSDRFSAERPKGSFSTLEIQRTEQGDSAMYLCASSPQGGSYNEQFFGPGTRLTVL.

The rearrangement uses TRBV9 and TRBJ2-5, with TRBD2 identical over 8 bases. Trimming removed 0 bases from V and 4 bases from J; junction bases left unmatched: 8. The V gene's germline CDR1 is SGDLS and CDR2 YYNGEE. The CDR3 totals 16 residues. For the CDR3, the DNA is TGTGCCAGCAGCGTAGCCGGGGGGGGTATTGTAGAGACCCAGTACTTC. It specifies CASSVAGGGIVETQYF. The variable domain in full, with the rest retrieved from reference TRBV9 and TRBJ2-5, is DSGVTQTPKHLITATGQRVTLRCSPRSGDLSVYWYQQSLDQGLQFLIQYYNGEERAKGNILERFSAQQFPDLHSELNLSSLELGDSALYFCASSVAGGGIVETQYFGPGTRLLVL.

The rearrangement uses TRBV7-8 and TRBJ1-2; D is ambiguous. This CDR3 contains 12 residues. The V end was cut by 4 bases, the J end by 7 bases, with 10 bases between. Germline V gene sequence: CDR1 SGHVS, CDR2 FQNEAQ. The CDR3 region is CASSSRGGGYTF. The CDR3 DNA follows: TGTGCCAGCAGCTCCCGCGGAGGTGGCTACACCTTC.

The chain employs TRBV19 and TRBJ2-5; possibly TRBD2 for D (5 bases). The CDR3 length is 13 residues. Germline-derived CDR1 and CDR2 are LNHDA and SQIVND (reference sequence). V was trimmed by 4 bases and J by 2 bases, leaving 8 bases between them. CDR3 region: CASSREIQETQYF. The CDR3 DNA reads as TGTGCCAGTAGTAGGGAGATTCAAGAGACCCAGTACTTC.

The count of this clone is one. The chain uses TRBV27 and TRBJ2-5; the D gene is possibly TRBD2 (6 bases). Looked up from germline, CDR1 is MNHEY and CDR2 is SMNVEV (reference sequence). This CDR3 comprises 13 residues. V lost 2 bases to trimming and J lost 2 bases, with 6 bases between them. CDR3 nucleotide sequence: TGTGCCAGCAGTTTACGGGGGCAAGAGACCCAGTACTTC. It encodes CASSLRGQETQYF.

The chain is built from TRBV28 and TRBJ1-4, with 8 bases that match TRBD1. Looked up from germline, CDR1 is MDHEN and CDR2 is SYDVKM. The V gene end was trimmed by 3 bases and the J gene end by 8 bases; junction bases not matched to a gene: 11. The CDR3 extends over 16 amino acids. The CDR3 DNA follows: TGTGCCAGCAGTTTCTTAACTGGACAGGGAGGAGAAAAACTGTTTTTT. This translates into CASSFLTGQGGEKLFF.

V gene TRBV15 combines with J gene TRBJ1-1, with TRBD1 identical over 10 bases. The CDR3 runs 17 residues. CDR1 and CDR2 (germline): LNHNV, YYDKDF (reference sequence). V dropped 1 base and J dropped 7; count of bases not matched to a gene: 12. In nucleotides, the CDR3 is TGTGCCACCAGCAGAGTGGGGGGAATGACAGGGGGCAATGAAGCTTTCTTT. Amino acids: CATSRVGGMTGGNEAFF.

The chain joins TRBV6-1 to TRBJ1-4; weak D call: TRBD1 (6 bases). This CDR3 region has 15 residues. V lost 3 bases to trimming and J lost 3 bases, with 11 bases between them. Germline CDR1 and CDR2: MNHNS and SASEGT. CDR3 bases: TGTGCCAGCAGTGATGGGGGGGCAGCTAATGAAAAACTGTTTTTT. Its protein is CASSDGGAANEKLFF.

The V call is TRBV27, the J call TRBJ2-3; 8 bases align to TRBD2. Trimming at V came to 3 bases and at J to 3 bases, leaving 8 bases not matched to a gene. The CDR3 is made up of 16 amino acids. In germline, CDR1 is MNHEY, CDR2 SMNVEV (reference sequence). The CDR3 coding sequence is TGTGCCAGCAGTTTGGGGACTAGTCGTAATACAGATACGCAGTATTTT. Protein: CASSLGTSRNTDTQYF.